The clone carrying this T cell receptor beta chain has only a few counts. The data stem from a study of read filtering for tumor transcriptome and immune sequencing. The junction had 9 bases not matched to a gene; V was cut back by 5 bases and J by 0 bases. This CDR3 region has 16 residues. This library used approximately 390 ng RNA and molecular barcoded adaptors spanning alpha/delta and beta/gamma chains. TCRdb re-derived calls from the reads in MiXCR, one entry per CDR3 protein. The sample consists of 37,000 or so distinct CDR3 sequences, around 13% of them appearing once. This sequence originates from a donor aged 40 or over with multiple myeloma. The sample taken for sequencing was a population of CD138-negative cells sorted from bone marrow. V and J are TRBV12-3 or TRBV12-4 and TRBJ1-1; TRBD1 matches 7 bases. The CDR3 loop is CASSPDRLGMNTEAFF. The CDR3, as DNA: TGTGCCAGCAGTCCGGACAGGTTGGGGATGAACACTGAAGCTTTCTTT.